Here is one T cell receptor beta chain with its context. This entry comes from a study of blood T cell repertoires in COVID-19. Study-wide context: COVID-19 samples, acute and convalescent, were from the United States, Italy and Spain. PBMCs, B-cell-depleted T cells, or T cells provided the cDNA or gDNA that made up the material.

Under the authors' procedure: The authors estimated nucleated cell counts from reference gene primer amplification. Profiling relied on immunoSEQ multiplex PCR, and the TCRdb table lists in-frame clones only, not all of them. V, J and clone size were drawn from that table, and D and trimming were deduced from the DNA. In the table there are roughly 34,000 clones, 77% of which are singletons. CDR1 and CDR2 (germline): SGHRS, YFSETQ. The germline V and J ends were trimmed by 2 bases and 6 bases, with 13 bases remaining between them. The CDR3 runs to 14 residues. The chain recombines TRBV5-1 with TRBJ2-3; D perhaps matches TRBD2 (6 bases). Sequencing used peripheral blood. This clonotype was sampled from a human donor in a cohort sampled during active COVID-19. CDR3 in amino acids: CASSFTSPPDTQYF. CDR3 coding DNA: TGCGCCAGCAGCTTTACTAGCCCTCCCGATACGCAGTATTTT.